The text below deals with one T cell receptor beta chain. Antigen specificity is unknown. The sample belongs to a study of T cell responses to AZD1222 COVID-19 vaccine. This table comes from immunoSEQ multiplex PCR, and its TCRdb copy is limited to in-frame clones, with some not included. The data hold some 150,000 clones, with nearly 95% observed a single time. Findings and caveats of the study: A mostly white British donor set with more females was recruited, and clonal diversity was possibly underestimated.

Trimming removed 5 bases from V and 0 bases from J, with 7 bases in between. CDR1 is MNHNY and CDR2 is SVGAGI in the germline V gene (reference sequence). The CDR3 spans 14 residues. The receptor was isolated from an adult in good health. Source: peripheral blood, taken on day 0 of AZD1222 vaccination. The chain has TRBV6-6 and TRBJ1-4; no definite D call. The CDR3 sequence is CASSLVATNEKLFF. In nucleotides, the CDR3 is TGTGCCAGCAGTCTCGTAGCAACTAATGAAAAACTGTTTTTT.